This TCR beta chain was recorded in a study of early T cells in non-severe SARS-CoV-2 infection. Overall study: Sequencing used unsorted whole-blood bulk RNA, so chains lack pairing.

Individual cDNA molecules received unique molecular identifiers during library preparation. TCRdb ran MiXCR on the 5' RACE reads and lists one entry per CDR3 protein. This table has roughly 56,000 distinct CDR3 sequences, 8% to 9% appearing once. V was trimmed by 6 bases and J by 8 bases, leaving 20 bases between them. The CDR3 loop spans 15 amino acids. Germline V gene sequence: CDR1 MNHEY, CDR2 SMNVEV (reference sequence). This chain joins TRBV27 and TRBJ2-1; D is uncertain. Material: whole blood. The sequence was obtained from an adult who was a healthcare worker with PCR-confirmed SARS-CoV-2 infection or an uninfected control (not recorded which). In DNA, the CDR3 is TGTGCCAGCAGACCCCCGGCCAACCACGGCCATGAGCAGTTCTTC. Translated, it gives CASRPPANHGHEQFF.